This TCR beta chain was documented in a study of T-cell reconstitution after alpha-beta-depleted transplantation in children. The authors prepared the TCRbeta library with unique molecular identifiers. TCRdb ran MiXCR on the PCR reads and lists one entry per CDR3 protein. The data hold fewer than 400,000 distinct CDR3 sequences, with about 20% observed a single time. V was shortened by 1 base and J by 1 base, with 10 bases between the two germline ends. This CDR3 comprises 16 residues. Germline V gene sequence: CDR1 SGHDN, CDR2 FVKESK. The table lists this clonotype with a few counts. The source is a human donor who donated a stem cell graft to a child with acute myeloid leukemia. Sequenced material: PBMCs from the stem cell graft donor, taken from the stem cell graft. V is TRBV14 and J is TRBJ2-2; D is perhaps TRBD1 (5 bases). CDR3 in DNA: TGTGCCAGCAGCCAAGTGCCAGGGAAGAACACCGGGGAGCTGTTTTTT. Protein: CASSQVPGKNTGELFF.